The rows below give T cell receptor beta chains drawn from one sample of a study of blood T cell repertoires in COVID-19. Sequenced by immunoSEQ multiplex PCR; TCRdb stores in-frame clones only, minus some. This sample has around 200,000 clones, with around 79% found just once. Sample: peripheral blood. These receptors came from a woman aged 50 to 60 with acute or convalescent COVID-19. CDR3s include the opening cysteine and the closing phenylalanine or tryptophan. A D gene is named only where the DNA matches it firmly. Size is stated for part of the rows, as once, few or many counts, or as a class when the clone is expanded.

>TRBV30|once|NA|TRBJ1-2
CAWSSSSVYGYTF
TGTGCCTGGAGTTCGTCATCGGTGTATGGCTACACCTTC
>TRBV5-1|once|NA|TRBJ1-4
CASSPKSSIEKLFF
TGCGCCAGCAGCCCTAAATCGAGCATAGAAAAACTGTTTTTT
>TRBV10-1|NA|NA|TRBJ1-6
CASSEDQMGGKKYNSPLHF
TGCGCCAGCAGTGAAGATCAGATGGGAGGTAAGAAGTATAATTCACCCCTCCACTTT
>TRBV18|NA|NA|TRBJ2-1
CASSPYGGDEQFF
TGTGCCAGCTCACCATACGGAGGGGATGAGCAGTTCTTC
>TRBV6-5|NA|NA|TRBJ2-7
CASSRNSYEQYF
TGTGCCAGCTCTAGGAATTCCTACGAGCAGTACTTC
>TRBV6-6|NA|TRBD2|TRBJ2-7
CASNQRGSYEQYF
TGTGCCAGCAATCAGCGGGGTTCCTACGAGCAGTACTTC
>TRBV24-1|NA|TRBD2|TRBJ2-3
CATSEPPAGGPTDTQYF
TGTGCCACCAGTGAGCCCCCAGCGGGGGGACCCACAGATACGCAGTATTTT
>TRBV10-3|NA|TRBD1|TRBJ1-5
CAISAGQASNQPQHF
TGTGCCATCAGTGCGGGACAGGCTTCCAATCAGCCCCAGCATTTT
>TRBV19|NA|TRBD1|TRBJ2-2
CASWTGQGSSTGELFF
TGTGCCAGTTGGACTGGACAGGGGTCGAGCACCGGGGAGCTGTTTTTT
>TRBV6-2/TRBV6-3|NA|TRBD2|TRBJ2-3
CASSLSGLADTDTQYF
TGTGCCAGCAGTCTAAGTGGACTAGCGGACACAGATACGCAGTATTTT
>TRBV18|NA|TRBD1|TRBJ2-3
CASSPDRGLTDTQYF
TGTGCCAGCTCACCAGACAGGGGACTCACAGATACGCAGTATTTT
>TRBV28|NA|NA|TRBJ1-2
CASSPNGGPYGYTF
TGTGCCAGCAGTCCGAACGGGGGACCATATGGCTACACCTTC
>TRBV30|NA|NA|TRBJ2-2
CAWSPYGPVGELFF
TGTGCCTGGAGTCCCTATGGGCCCGTCGGGGAGCTGTTTTTT
>TRBV27|few|NA|TRBJ2-1
CASGSYNEQFF
TGTGCCTCGGGCTCCTACAATGAGCAGTTCTTC